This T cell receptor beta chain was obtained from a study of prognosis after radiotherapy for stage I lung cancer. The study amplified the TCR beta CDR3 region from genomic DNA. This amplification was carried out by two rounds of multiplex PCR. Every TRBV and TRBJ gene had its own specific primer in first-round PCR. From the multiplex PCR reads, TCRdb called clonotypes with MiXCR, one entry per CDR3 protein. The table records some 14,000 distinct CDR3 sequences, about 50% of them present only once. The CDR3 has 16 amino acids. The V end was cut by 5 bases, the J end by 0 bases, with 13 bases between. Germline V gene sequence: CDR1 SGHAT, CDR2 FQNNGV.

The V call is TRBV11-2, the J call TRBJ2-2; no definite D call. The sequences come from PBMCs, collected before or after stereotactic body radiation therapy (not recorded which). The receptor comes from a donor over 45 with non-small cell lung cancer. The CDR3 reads CASSQQGHANTGELFF. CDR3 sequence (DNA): TGTGCCAGCAGCCAGCAAGGCCACGCGAACACCGGGGAGCTGTTTTTT. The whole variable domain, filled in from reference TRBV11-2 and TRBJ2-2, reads EAGVAQSPRYKIIEKRQSVAFWCNPISGHATLYWYQQILGQGPKLLIQFQNNGVVDDSQLPKDRFSAERLKGVDSTLKIQPAKLEDSAVYLCASSQQGHANTGELFFGEGSRLTVL.